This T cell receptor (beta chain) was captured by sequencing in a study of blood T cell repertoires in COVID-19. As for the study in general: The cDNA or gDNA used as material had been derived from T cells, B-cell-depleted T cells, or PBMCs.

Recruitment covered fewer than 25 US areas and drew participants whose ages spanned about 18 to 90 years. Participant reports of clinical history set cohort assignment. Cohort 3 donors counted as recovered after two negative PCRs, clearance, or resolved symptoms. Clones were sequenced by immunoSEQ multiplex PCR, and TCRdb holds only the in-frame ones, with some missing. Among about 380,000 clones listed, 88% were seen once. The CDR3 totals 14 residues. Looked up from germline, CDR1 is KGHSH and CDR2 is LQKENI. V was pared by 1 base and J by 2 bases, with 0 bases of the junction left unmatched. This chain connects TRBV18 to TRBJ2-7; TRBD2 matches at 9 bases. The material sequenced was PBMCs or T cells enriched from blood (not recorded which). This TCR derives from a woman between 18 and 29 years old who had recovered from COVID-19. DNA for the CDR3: TGTGCCAGCTCACCACTAGCGGGAGCCTACGAGCAGTACTTC. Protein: CASSPLAGAYEQYF.